Listed below are T cell receptor beta chains from one sample, sequenced in a study of T cell responses to AZD1222 COVID-19 vaccine. Libraries were prepared by immunoSEQ multiplex PCR; TCRdb keeps only in-frame clonotypes and omits some of them. The sample has some 100,000 clones, 85% to 95% seen once. Sample: peripheral blood, taken on day 0 of AZD1222 vaccination. Source of these receptors: an adult in good health. The CDR3 runs from the conserved cysteine through the conserved F or W. The D gene is left open where the match is weak. Clone size appears in some rows only: once, few, many, or a class for an expanded clone.

CDR3 DNA: TGTGCCAGCAGCCCCGGACAGTCCCCTAACTATGGCTACACCTTC
CDR3 protein: CASSPGQSPNYGYTF
clone size: NA
V gene: TRBV11-2
J gene: TRBJ1-2
D gene: NA

CDR3 DNA: TGTGCCAGCAGCCACCCCGGGCGGGATCAGCCCCAGCATTTT
CDR3 protein: CASSHPGRDQPQHF
clone size: NA
V gene: TRBV4-2
J gene: TRBJ1-5
D gene: NA

CDR3 DNA: TGTGCCAGCAGTGAAAATTCAGGGACTGGAAACACCATATATTTT
CDR3 protein: CASSENSGTGNTIYF
clone size: NA
V gene: TRBV2
J gene: TRBJ1-3
D gene: NA

CDR3 DNA: TGTGCCAGCAGCGTAGGGGCGAACAATGAGCAGTTCTTC
CDR3 protein: CASSVGANNEQFF
clone size: once
V gene: TRBV9
J gene: TRBJ2-1
D gene: NA

CDR3 DNA: TGTGCCTGTCGACCCGGCTCCTACAATGAGCAGTTCTTC
CDR3 protein: CACRPGSYNEQFF
clone size: NA
V gene: TRBV30
J gene: TRBJ2-1
D gene: NA

CDR3 DNA: TGTGCCAGCAGCCTCGACACCGGGGAGCTGTTTTTT
CDR3 protein: CASSLDTGELFF
clone size: once
V gene: TRBV5-6
J gene: TRBJ2-2
D gene: NA

CDR3 DNA: TGCGCCAGCAAGATTGGTATGAACACTGAAGCTTTCTTT
CDR3 protein: CASKIGMNTEAFF
clone size: NA
V gene: TRBV5-1
J gene: TRBJ1-1
D gene: NA

CDR3 DNA: TGCAGCGTTGCGGGGGGAAAGGGCTACACCTTC
CDR3 protein: CSVAGGKGYTF
clone size: once
V gene: TRBV29-1
J gene: TRBJ1-2
D gene: NA

CDR3 DNA: TGTGCCAGCAGCTTAGCGTTTCAGGAGACCCAGTACTTC
CDR3 protein: CASSLAFQETQYF
clone size: NA
V gene: TRBV11-2
J gene: TRBJ2-5
D gene: NA

CDR3 DNA: TGTGCCAGTAGTATAGAATCGGGCAGGACCCAGCCCCAGCATTTT
CDR3 protein: CASSIESGRTQPQHF
clone size: NA
V gene: TRBV19
J gene: TRBJ1-5
D gene: NA

CDR3 DNA: TGTGCCAGCAGCCTCGGACAGGGGGAAACCGGGGAGCTGTTTTTT
CDR3 protein: CASSLGQGETGELFF
clone size: NA
V gene: TRBV3-1/TRBV3-2
J gene: TRBJ2-2
D gene: TRBD1

CDR3 DNA: TGTGCCAGTAGGGTGGCTAACTATGGCTACACCTTC
CDR3 protein: CASRVANYGYTF
clone size: NA
V gene: TRBV28
J gene: TRBJ1-2
D gene: NA

CDR3 DNA: TGTGCCAGCAGTTCGGCACAGGGGGACGTTTATAGCAATCAGCCCCAGCATTTT
CDR3 protein: CASSSAQGDVYSNQPQHF
clone size: NA
V gene: TRBV28
J gene: TRBJ1-5
D gene: TRBD1

CDR3 DNA: TGTGCCAGCAGCCAGAGCACAGATACGCAGTATTTT
CDR3 protein: CASSQSTDTQYF
clone size: NA
V gene: TRBV6-5
J gene: TRBJ2-3
D gene: NA

CDR3 DNA: TGTGCCATCAGTGAGTCGAAAACTCATTACTACGAGCAGTACTTC
CDR3 protein: CAISESKTHYYEQYF
clone size: NA
V gene: TRBV10-3
J gene: TRBJ2-7
D gene: NA

CDR3 DNA: TGTGCCAGCAGTTGGTCCGATCAGCCCCAGCATTTT
CDR3 protein: CASSWSDQPQHF
clone size: NA
V gene: TRBV6-6
J gene: TRBJ1-5
D gene: NA

CDR3 DNA: TGTGCCAGCAGTTTATCTGCGGGAGGGAGGGAGACCCAGTACTTC
CDR3 protein: CASSLSAGGRETQYF
clone size: NA
V gene: TRBV27
J gene: TRBJ2-5
D gene: TRBD2

CDR3 DNA: TGTGCCAGCAGTATTCCTAGCACAGATACGCAGTATTTT
CDR3 protein: CASSIPSTDTQYF
clone size: NA
V gene: TRBV28
J gene: TRBJ2-3
D gene: NA

CDR3 DNA: TGTGCCAGCAGCGTAGAGCCAGTCGGTCGCAACGAGCAGTACTTC
CDR3 protein: CASSVEPVGRNEQYF
clone size: NA
V gene: TRBV9
J gene: TRBJ2-7
D gene: NA

CDR3 DNA: TGTGCCAGCAGCTTAGGGTCGGCTAGCGGCTCCTACGAGCAGTACTTC
CDR3 protein: CASSLGSASGSYEQYF
clone size: NA
V gene: TRBV7-6
J gene: TRBJ2-7
D gene: TRBD2

CDR3 DNA: TGTGCCAGCAGTTCCCTTCACCGGGACTCCCGTGGGACCCAGTACTTC
CDR3 protein: CASSSLHRDSRGTQYF
clone size: once
V gene: TRBV25-1
J gene: TRBJ2-5
D gene: NA

CDR3 DNA: TGTGCCAGCAGGTTAGCGGGATCAACGGGCGAGCAGTACTTC
CDR3 protein: CASRLAGSTGEQYF
clone size: once
V gene: TRBV7-3
J gene: TRBJ2-7
D gene: TRBD2

CDR3 DNA: TGTGCCAGCAGTTTAAGAGCGATAGTCCTACAAGAGACCCAGTACTTC
CDR3 protein: CASSLRAIVLQETQYF
clone size: NA
V gene: TRBV28
J gene: TRBJ2-5
D gene: NA

CDR3 DNA: TGTGCTAGTGGTTTGGTAAGGGGGGAGGGGTACAATGAGCAGTTCTTC
CDR3 protein: CASGLVRGEGYNEQFF
clone size: NA
V gene: TRBV12-5
J gene: TRBJ2-1
D gene: NA

CDR3 DNA: TGCGCCAGCAGCCAAGACCTCCGTCCGGACTACAATGAGCAGTTCTTC
CDR3 protein: CASSQDLRPDYNEQFF
clone size: NA
V gene: TRBV4-1
J gene: TRBJ2-1
D gene: NA

CDR3 DNA: TGTGCCTGGGAGCGAACAGGGACAGGGAGATTATTTAGTAGGGAGACCCAGTACTTC
CDR3 protein: CAWERTGTGRLFSRETQYF
clone size: NA
V gene: TRBV30
J gene: TRBJ2-5
D gene: TRBD1

CDR3 DNA: TGTGCCAGCAGCCTCAGGACAGGGTTTGAAAAACTGTTTTTT
CDR3 protein: CASSLRTGFEKLFF
clone size: NA
V gene: TRBV3-1/TRBV3-2
J gene: TRBJ1-4
D gene: TRBD1

CDR3 DNA: TGTGCCAGCAGCTTCGGGTCGAACACTGAAGCTTTCTTT
CDR3 protein: CASSFGSNTEAFF
clone size: NA
V gene: TRBV7-9
J gene: TRBJ1-1
D gene: NA

CDR3 DNA: TGTGCCTGGATGGGGGGTCGAACTGAAGCTTTCTTT
CDR3 protein: CAWMGGRTEAFF
clone size: NA
V gene: TRBV30
J gene: TRBJ1-1
D gene: NA

CDR3 DNA: TGTGCCAGCAGCCAAGGTATGGGGACTAGCGGGGACCCCTACGAGCAGTACTTC
CDR3 protein: CASSQGMGTSGDPYEQYF
clone size: NA
V gene: TRBV3-1/TRBV3-2
J gene: TRBJ2-7
D gene: TRBD2

CDR3 DNA: TGTGCCAGTAGTATGGGGTACAATGAGCAGTTCTTC
CDR3 protein: CASSMGYNEQFF
clone size: NA
V gene: TRBV19
J gene: TRBJ2-1
D gene: NA

CDR3 DNA: TGTGCCAGCAGCGTAGCTGGCAGGGTAAATGAGCAGTTCTTC
CDR3 protein: CASSVAGRVNEQFF
clone size: NA
V gene: TRBV9
J gene: TRBJ2-1
D gene: NA

CDR3 DNA: TGCGCCAGCAGCTTTAACGGGGACACTGAAGCTTTCTTT
CDR3 protein: CASSFNGDTEAFF
clone size: NA
V gene: TRBV5-1
J gene: TRBJ1-1
D gene: NA

CDR3 DNA: TGTGCCAGCAGCCACCCGACAGCGGGAAGCTCCTACAATGAGCAGTTCTTC
CDR3 protein: CASSHPTAGSSYNEQFF
clone size: NA
V gene: TRBV4-2
J gene: TRBJ2-1
D gene: TRBD2

CDR3 DNA: TGTGCCAGCAGAATCCGGGACAGCCAAGAGACCCAGTACTTC
CDR3 protein: CASRIRDSQETQYF
clone size: NA
V gene: TRBV5-8
J gene: TRBJ2-5
D gene: TRBD1

CDR3 DNA: TGTGCCAGCACCACAGCCAGGGTGGTTCACGAGCAGTACTTC
CDR3 protein: CASTTARVVHEQYF
clone size: NA
V gene: TRBV5-6
J gene: TRBJ2-7
D gene: NA

CDR3 DNA: TGTGCCAGTAGTTCCGGAGGGGGAGGGTACGAGCAGTACTTC
CDR3 protein: CASSSGGGGYEQYF
clone size: once
V gene: TRBV19
J gene: TRBJ2-7
D gene: NA

CDR3 DNA: TGCAGCGCTATCTGGGGGGCGGCAGAGACCCAGTACTTC
CDR3 protein: CSAIWGAAETQYF
clone size: NA
V gene: TRBV29-1
J gene: TRBJ2-5
D gene: NA

CDR3 DNA: TGTGCCAGCAGTTCACAAACCGGACGCGGTTATCAGCCCCAGCATTTT
CDR3 protein: CASSSQTGRGYQPQHF
clone size: NA
V gene: TRBV27
J gene: TRBJ1-5
D gene: NA

CDR3 DNA: TGTGCCAGCAGGACGGGTTACTATGGCTACACCTTC
CDR3 protein: CASRTGYYGYTF
clone size: once
V gene: TRBV6-5
J gene: TRBJ1-2
D gene: NA

CDR3 DNA: TGTGCCAGCAGGGGGTCTTCTAATGAAAAACTGTTTTTT
CDR3 protein: CASRGSSNEKLFF
clone size: NA
V gene: TRBV27
J gene: TRBJ1-4
D gene: NA

CDR3 DNA: TGTGCCATCAGTGACCAGGGGATGAACACTGAAGCTTTCTTT
CDR3 protein: CAISDQGMNTEAFF
clone size: NA
V gene: TRBV10-3
J gene: TRBJ1-1
D gene: NA

CDR3 DNA: TGCAGCGTTGCCAGGGCCTACGAGCAGTACTTC
CDR3 protein: CSVARAYEQYF
clone size: NA
V gene: TRBV29-1
J gene: TRBJ2-7
D gene: NA

CDR3 DNA: TGTGCCAGCAGCCAAGGGGGGGATTCCTACGAGCAGTACTTC
CDR3 protein: CASSQGGDSYEQYF
clone size: NA
V gene: TRBV14
J gene: TRBJ2-7
D gene: NA